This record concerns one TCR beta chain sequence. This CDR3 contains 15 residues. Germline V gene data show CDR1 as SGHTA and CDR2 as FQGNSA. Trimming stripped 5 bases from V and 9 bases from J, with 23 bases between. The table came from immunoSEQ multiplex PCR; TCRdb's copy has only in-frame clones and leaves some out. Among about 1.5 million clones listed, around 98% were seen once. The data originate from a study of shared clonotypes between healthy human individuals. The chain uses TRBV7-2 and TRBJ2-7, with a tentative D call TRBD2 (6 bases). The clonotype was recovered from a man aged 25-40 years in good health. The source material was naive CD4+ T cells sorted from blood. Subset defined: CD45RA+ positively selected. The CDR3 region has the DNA TGTGCCAGCAGCACATCCACCCAGGAGGGTTCTCGGCAGTACTTC. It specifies CASSTSTQEGSRQYF.